This passage covers 28 T cell receptor beta chains from one sample sequenced in a study of blood T cell repertoires in COVID-19. TCRdb's table, derived via immunoSEQ multiplex PCR, lists solely in-frame clones and lacks some. Among around 230,000 clones listed, approximately 88% were seen once. The source material was PBMCs or T cells enriched from blood (not recorded which). These receptors were obtained from a man between 18 and 29 years old with acute COVID-19.

DNA of the CDR3: TGTGCCAGCTCACCCCTGCCTAGCGGGAGTTCAGATACGCAGTATTTT. As protein: CASSPLPSGSSDTQYF. This rearrangement joins TRBV18 to TRBJ2-3, with 10 bases aligning to TRBD2. CDR1 and CDR2 from the germline V gene are KGHSH and LQKENI. This CDR3 has 16 amino acids. The V gene end was trimmed by 3 bases and the J gene end by 4 bases; junction bases not matched to a gene: 7.

Here the CDR3 DNA reads TGTGCCAGCAGCCCGCGTGGGGGGGAGCAGTTCTTC. It yields the protein CASSPRGGEQFF. The gene calls are TRBV12-3 or TRBV12-4 and TRBJ2-1, with D tentatively TRBD2 (6 bases). V was cut by 6 bases and J by 10 bases, with 13 bases left in between. CDR3 size: 12 residues.

A few counts support this clone. This sequence joins TRBV15 and TRBJ1-5, with a possible D match to TRBD1 (5 bases). This CDR3 contains 16 residues. Trimming removed 1 base at V and 7 bases at J, with 17 bases between. Germline V CDR1 and CDR2: LNHNV, YYDKDF (reference sequence). The CDR3 DNA sequence: TGTGCCACCAGCAGAGTGAGATCAGGGCTCGGGCAGCCCCAGCATTTT. Its translation: CATSRVRSGLGQPQHF.

This chain links TRBV16 with TRBJ2-7; 9 bases match TRBD2. The J segment lost 7 bases and the V segment lost 1 base, leaving 17 bases of the junction unmatched. CDR1 and CDR2 from the germline V gene are KGHSY and FQNENV. This CDR3 contains 18 residues. The CDR3 DNA reads TGTGCCAGCAGCCAATTAACCGGGGGTCTAGCGGGGACTAGAGAGCAGTACTTC. Its protein is CASSQLTGGLAGTREQYF.

V usage is TRBV30 and J usage is TRBJ1-5; 7 bases are shared with TRBD1. The V gene's germline CDR1 is GTSNPN and CDR2 SVGIG (reference sequence). The CDR3 is 14 residues long. V gave up 4 bases and J gave up 4 bases; unmatched junction bases: 7. CDR3 coding DNA: TGTGCCTGGAATAAGGGGGCGATGAATCAGCCCCAGCATTTT. This gives the protein CAWNKGAMNQPQHF.

This clone appeared a few times. J is TRBJ2-1 and V is TRBV4-1; maybe TRBD2 (6 bases). CDR1 is MGHRA and CDR2 is YSYEKL in the germline V gene. The V end lost 4 bases, the J end lost 12 bases, and 19 bases lay between the germline ends. This CDR3 contains 14 residues. CDR3 loop: CASSPTSIRFGQFF. The DNA for the CDR3 is TGCGCCAGCAGCCCGACTAGTATCCGGTTCGGGCAGTTCTTC.

The V gene is TRBV5-4, the J gene TRBJ1-1; tentative D call: TRBD1 (6 bases). CDR3 length: 17 residues. Trimming pared 2 bases from V and 0 bases from J, leaving 17 bases between. Germline CDR1 is SGHNT and CDR2 is YYREEE (reference sequence). CDR3 DNA: TGTGCCAGCAGCTTAGACGGTCAGGGGATCTTGAACACTGAAGCTTTCTTT. The encoded protein is CASSLDGQGILNTEAFF.

The rearrangement links TRBV11-3 to TRBJ2-7, with 7 bases fitting TRBD1. There are 15 residues in the CDR3. CDR1 and CDR2 from the germline V gene are SGHNT and YENEEA. The ends lost 0 bases at V and 1 base at J; junction bases unmatched: 3. The CDR3 sequence is CASSLETGRSYEQYF. In DNA form, the CDR3 reads TGTGCCAGCAGCTTAGAGACAGGGAGATCCTACGAGCAGTACTTC.

About this clone: The junction departs from germline at one end; a sequencing error may be responsible. J is TRBJ1-5 and V is TRBV7-7; no firm D call. Germline V gene data show CDR1 as SSHAT and CDR2 as FNYEAQ (reference sequence). CDR3 length: 21 amino acids. In nucleotides, the CDR3 is TGTGCTAGCAGCTCGAAAAGGGTAATGGCGCAGGTAGCGGATAGCAATCAGCCCCAGCATTTT. It is translated as CASSSKRVMAQVADSNQPQHF.

V gene TRBV10-3 combines with J gene TRBJ1-1; perhaps TRBD1 as D (6 bases). Germline V gives CDR1 ENHRY, CDR2 SYGVKD. The CDR3 length is 17 residues. Trimming cost V 8 bases and J 4 bases, with 26 bases left between them. In DNA form, the CDR3 reads TGTGCCATCGGGGCGGGGGGCGCGGAGAAAAGTGGCACTGAAGCTTTCTTT. Translation gives CAIGAGGAEKSGTEAFF.

The rearrangement uses TRBV12-3 or TRBV12-4 and TRBJ2-7, with a tentative D call TRBD1 (5 bases). V was cut by 2 bases and J by 2 bases, with 7 bases left in between. CDR3 size: 13 residues. CDR3 sequence reads: CASSLPQAYEQYF. The CDR3 coding sequence is TGTGCCAGCAGTTTACCACAGGCCTACGAGCAGTACTTC.

This chain joins TRBV3-1 (or the pseudogene TRBV3-2) and TRBJ1-2; 11 nucleotides line up with TRBD1. Unmatched junction bases numbered 3, after V lost 4 bases and J lost 5 bases. This CDR3 is 14 amino acids long. The germline V gene encodes CDR1 LGHDT and CDR2 YNNKEL (reference sequence). The CDR3 sequence is CASSPGQGVYGYTF. Written as DNA, the CDR3 is TGTGCCAGCAGCCCGGGACAGGGGGTGTATGGCTACACCTTC.

The chain joins TRBV11-3 to TRBJ1-2; unclear D gene. V was trimmed by 8 bases and J by 3 bases, leaving 16 bases between them. This CDR3 contains 14 residues. Germline V gene sequence: CDR1 SGHNT, CDR2 YENEEA. In DNA form, the CDR3 reads TGTGCCAGCGCCGGGCGGGCCGGGGACTATGGCTACACCTTC. This gives the protein CASAGRAGDYGYTF.

The genes are TRBV6-5 and TRBJ2-1, with a weak D call TRBD1 (6 bases). The V gene's germline CDR1 is MNHEY and CDR2 SVGAGI. CDR3 length equals 15 residues. Trimming removed 2 bases from V and 7 bases from J, with 15 bases in between. CDR3 nucleotide sequence: TGTGCCAGCAGTTACGGGCAGGGGATCGGTAATGAGCAGTTCTTC. As protein: CASSYGQGIGNEQFF.

A word on this clone: The identical CDR3 is also encoded by other nucleotide sequences in the sample. This chain links TRBV30 with TRBJ2-7; D might be TRBD2 (5 bases). Per the germline V gene, CDR1 is GTSNPN and CDR2 is SVGIG (reference sequence). The ends were cut back, 5 bases at V and 2 bases at J, with 7 bases in the middle. The CDR3 runs to 11 residues. CDR3 DNA sequence: TGTGCCTGGTCCGGGGCCTACGAGCAGTACTTC. It yields the protein CAWSGAYEQYF.

The chain has TRBV28 and TRBJ2-7, with TRBD1 matching over 7 bases. The V segment lost 6 bases and the J segment 1 base; nucleotides outside the gene matches: 9. The CDR3 is made up of 15 amino acids. The germline gives CDR1 MDHEN, CDR2 SYDVKM. CDR3 residues: CASSLQGIGSYEQYF. The CDR3 coding sequence is TGTGCCAGCAGCCTACAGGGGATTGGGTCCTACGAGCAGTACTTC.

With regard to this clone: The DNA is left out, because the CDR3 cannot be placed on it with certainty; the CDR3 is given as TCRdb lists it. The V call is TRBV27, the J call TRBJ1-6; TRBD1, the table's D call, lacks a check against the DNA. The CDR3 numbers 16 amino acids, ends counted. The germline gives CDR1 MNHEY, CDR2 SMNVEV (reference sequence). The chain's CDR3 is CASSFFGQGGNSPLHF.

J is TRBJ2-7 and V is TRBV10-2; 10 nucleotides match TRBD2. This CDR3 is 19 amino acids long. The V and J ends lost 3 bases and 3 bases, in that order; junction bases with no gene match: 17. Germline-derived CDR1 and CDR2 are WSHSY and SAAADI. The CDR3 spells CASSDYGGSYRTSGYEQYF. The CDR3 bases are TGCGCCAGCAGTGATTACGGGGGGTCTTATCGGACTAGCGGCTACGAGCAGTACTTC.

V is TRBV3-1 (or the pseudogene TRBV3-2) and J is TRBJ2-1; TRBD1 is a possible D gene (6 bases). The CDR3 extends over 15 amino acids. Germline V CDR1 and CDR2: LGHDT, YNNKEL (reference sequence). Trimming pared 2 bases from V and 2 bases from J, leaving 10 bases between. CDR3 residues: CASSQTGKPYNEQFF. For the CDR3, the DNA is TGTGCCAGCAGCCAAACAGGGAAACCCTACAATGAGCAGTTCTTC.

V usage is TRBV29-1 and J usage is TRBJ2-2, with D maybe TRBD1 (8 bases). V lost 3 bases to trimming and J lost 6 bases, with 14 bases between them. CDR1 is SQVTM and CDR2 is ANQGSEA in the germline V gene. This CDR3 spans 14 amino acids. CDR3 in DNA: TGCAGCGTTGAGTTAACAGGGGGGGCCGGGGAGCTGTTTTTT. This codes for CSVELTGGAGELFF.

The CDR3 here is CASSIRENHNEQFF. The CDR3, as DNA: TGTGCCAGCAGCATCCGGGAGAACCACAATGAGCAGTTCTTC. The chain joins TRBV7-9 to TRBJ2-1, with D possibly TRBD2 on 6 matching bases. The CDR3 is 14 amino acids. CDR1 SEHNR and CDR2 FQNEAQ come from the germline V gene (reference sequence). The V end lost 5 bases, the J end lost 5 bases, and 13 bases lay between the germline ends.

This clone was detected only once. This chain connects TRBV20-1 to TRBJ1-2; D is ambiguous. The V end lost 3 bases, the J end lost 1 base, and 9 bases lay between the germline ends. This CDR3 is 13 amino acids long. Germline V gene lookup returns CDR1 DFQATT and CDR2 SNEGSKA (reference sequence). CDR3 sequence reads: CSASQESNYGYTF. CDR3 nucleotide sequence: TGCAGTGCTAGTCAGGAAAGTAACTATGGCTACACCTTC.

This chain links TRBV10-2 with TRBJ1-1, with a weak D call TRBD1 (5 bases). V dropped 5 bases and J dropped 1 base, with 11 bases sitting between them. The CDR3 contains 14 residues. The germline CDR1 and CDR2 sequences are WSHSY and SAAADI. The CDR3 DNA sequence: TGCGCCAGCAGTCCGGACATACAGAACACTGAAGCTTTCTTT. It translates to CASSPDIQNTEAFF.

This chain uses TRBV9 with TRBJ2-3; 7 bases are shared with TRBD2. Trimming removed 0 bases from V and 6 bases from J; junction bases left unmatched: 7. CDR1 SGDLS and CDR2 YYNGEE come from the germline V gene. The CDR3 spans 15 residues. CDR3 residues: CASSVAGREPDTQYF. CDR3 DNA sequence: TGTGCCAGCAGCGTAGCCGGGCGGGAGCCGGATACGCAGTATTTT.

V and J are TRBV28 and TRBJ1-1; TRBD1 matches 9 bases. The CDR3 spans 14 residues. Germline CDR1 and CDR2: MDHEN and SYDVKM. The V and J ends lost 6 bases and 3 bases, in that order; junction bases with no gene match: 5. CDR3 DNA: TGTGCCAGCAGCCTCCGGGACAGGGACACTGAAGCTTTCTTT. It is translated as CASSLRDRDTEAFF.

This chain joins TRBV6-4 and TRBJ2-3, with TRBD1 matching over 11 bases. Germline lookup yields CDR1 MRHNA and CDR2 SNTAGT. Losses at the gene ends were 3 bases for V and 4 bases for J; bases not matched to a gene: 0. There are 14 residues in the CDR3. The DNA for the CDR3 is TGTGCCAGCAGTGAGGGACAGGGGGCAGATACGCAGTATTTT. It is translated as CASSEGQGADTQYF.

The rearrangement joins TRBV7-2 to TRBJ1-5; TRBD1 agrees at 7 bases. The CDR3 runs to 15 residues. In germline, CDR1 is SGHTA, CDR2 FQGNSA. V was pared by 5 bases and J by 6 bases, with 10 bases of the junction left unmatched. The CDR3 nucleotides are TGTGCCAGCAGCACCGGACAGGTTGCTACTCAGCCCCAGCATTTT. Its translation is CASSTGQVATQPQHF.

This clone came up once. The chain recombines TRBV30 with TRBJ2-5, with D unresolved. From germline, CDR1 is GTSNPN and CDR2 SVGIG (reference sequence). The CDR3 is made up of 14 amino acids. V lost 2 bases to trimming and J lost 3 bases, with 13 bases between them. The CDR3 protein is CAWSIPRKEETQYF. CDR3 bases: TGTGCCTGGAGTATTCCCAGGAAGGAAGAGACCCAGTACTTC.